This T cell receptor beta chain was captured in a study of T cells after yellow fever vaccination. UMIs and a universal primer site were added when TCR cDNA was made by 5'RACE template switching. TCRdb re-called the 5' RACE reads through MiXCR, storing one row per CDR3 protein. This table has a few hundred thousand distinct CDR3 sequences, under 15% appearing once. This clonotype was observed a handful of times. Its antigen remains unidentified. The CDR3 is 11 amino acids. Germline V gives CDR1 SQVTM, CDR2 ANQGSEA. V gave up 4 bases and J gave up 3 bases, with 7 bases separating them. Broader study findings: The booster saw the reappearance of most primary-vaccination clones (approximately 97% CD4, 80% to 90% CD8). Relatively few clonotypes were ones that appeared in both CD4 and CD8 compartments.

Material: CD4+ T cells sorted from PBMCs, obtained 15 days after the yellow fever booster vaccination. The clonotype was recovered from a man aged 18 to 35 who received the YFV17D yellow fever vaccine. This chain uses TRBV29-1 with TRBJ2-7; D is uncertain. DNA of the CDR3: TGCAGCGTTGGTCATTACTACGAGCAGTACTTC. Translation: CSVGHYYEQYF.